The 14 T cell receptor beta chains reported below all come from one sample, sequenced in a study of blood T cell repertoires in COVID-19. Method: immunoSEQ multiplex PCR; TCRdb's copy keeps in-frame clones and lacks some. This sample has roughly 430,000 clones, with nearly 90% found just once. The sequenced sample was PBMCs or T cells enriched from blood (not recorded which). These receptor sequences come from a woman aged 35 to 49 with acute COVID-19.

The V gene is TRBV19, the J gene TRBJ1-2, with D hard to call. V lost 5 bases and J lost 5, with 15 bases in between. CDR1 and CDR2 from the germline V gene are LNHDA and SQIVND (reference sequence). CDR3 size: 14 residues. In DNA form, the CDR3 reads TGTGCCAGTAGTCCACGGGTAGAAACGTATGGCTACACCTTC. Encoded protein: CASSPRVETYGYTF.

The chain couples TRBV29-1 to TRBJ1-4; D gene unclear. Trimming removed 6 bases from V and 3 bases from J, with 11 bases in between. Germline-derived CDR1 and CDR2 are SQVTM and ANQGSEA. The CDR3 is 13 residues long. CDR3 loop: CSVQLPSNEKLFF. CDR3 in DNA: TGCAGCGTCCAACTCCCGTCTAATGAAAAACTGTTTTTT.

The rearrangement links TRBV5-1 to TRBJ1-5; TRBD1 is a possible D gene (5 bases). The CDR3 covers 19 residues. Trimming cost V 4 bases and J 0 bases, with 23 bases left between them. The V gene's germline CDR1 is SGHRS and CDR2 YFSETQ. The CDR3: CASSRRDPHPPLSNQPQHF. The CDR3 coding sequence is TGCGCCAGCAGCAGGCGGGACCCCCATCCTCCTCTTAGCAATCAGCCCCAGCATTTT.

CDR3 coding DNA: TGTGCCAGCAGTTTAGGCAGGGTTGGAAACACCATATATTTT. Its translation: CASSLGRVGNTIYF. The chain links TRBV28 to TRBJ1-3, with D possibly matching TRBD1 (5 bases). Germline CDR1 and CDR2: MDHEN and SYDVKM. This CDR3 spans 14 amino acids. Trimming cost V 2 bases and J 3 bases, with 8 bases left between them.

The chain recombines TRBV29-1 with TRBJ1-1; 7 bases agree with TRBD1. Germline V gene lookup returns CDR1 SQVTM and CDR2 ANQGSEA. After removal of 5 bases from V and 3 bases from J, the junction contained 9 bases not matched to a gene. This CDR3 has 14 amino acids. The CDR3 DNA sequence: TGCAGCGTTAAAATAGGGGGCTCTGACACTGAAGCTTTCTTT. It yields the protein CSVKIGGSDTEAFF.

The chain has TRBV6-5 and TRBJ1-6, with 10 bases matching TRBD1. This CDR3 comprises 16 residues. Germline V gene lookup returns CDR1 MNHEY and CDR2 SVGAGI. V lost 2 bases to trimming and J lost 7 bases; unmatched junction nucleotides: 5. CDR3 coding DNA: TGTGCCAGCAGTTACGGGTGGGACAGGGGAAATTCACCCCTCCACTTT. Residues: CASSYGWDRGNSPLHF.

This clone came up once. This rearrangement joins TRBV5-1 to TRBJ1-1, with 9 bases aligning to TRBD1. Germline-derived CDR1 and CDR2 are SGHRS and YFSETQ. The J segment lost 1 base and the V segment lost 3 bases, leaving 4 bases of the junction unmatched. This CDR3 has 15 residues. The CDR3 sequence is CASSSTGGWNTEAFF. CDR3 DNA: TGCGCCAGCAGCTCAACAGGGGGCTGGAACACTGAAGCTTTCTTT.

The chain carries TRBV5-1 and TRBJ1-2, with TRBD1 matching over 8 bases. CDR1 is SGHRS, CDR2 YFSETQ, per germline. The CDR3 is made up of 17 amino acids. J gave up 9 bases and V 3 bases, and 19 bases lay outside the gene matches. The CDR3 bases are TGCGCCAGCAGCTCCCGGGCCCAAACCGGGACAGGTTTATGCTACACCTTC. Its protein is CASSSRAQTGTGLCYTF.

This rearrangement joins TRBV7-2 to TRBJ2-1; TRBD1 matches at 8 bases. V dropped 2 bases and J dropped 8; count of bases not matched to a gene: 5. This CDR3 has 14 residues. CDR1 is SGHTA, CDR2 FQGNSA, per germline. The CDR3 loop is CASSLTGQGHEQFF. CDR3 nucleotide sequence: TGTGCCAGCAGCTTAACTGGACAGGGCCATGAGCAGTTCTTC.

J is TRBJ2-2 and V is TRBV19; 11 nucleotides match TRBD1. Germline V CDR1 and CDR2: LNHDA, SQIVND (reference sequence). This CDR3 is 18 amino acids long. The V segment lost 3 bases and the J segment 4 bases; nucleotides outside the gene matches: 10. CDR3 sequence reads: CASSMDRGRIIGTGELFF. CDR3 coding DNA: TGTGCCAGTAGTATGGACAGGGGGCGCATAATCGGCACCGGGGAGCTGTTTTTT. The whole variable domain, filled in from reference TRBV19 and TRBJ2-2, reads DGGITQSPKYLFRKEGQNVTLSCEQNLNHDAMYWYRQDPGQGLRLIYYSQIVNDFQKGDIAEGYSVSREKKESFPLTVTSAQKNPTAFYLCASSMDRGRIIGTGELFFGEGSRLTVL.

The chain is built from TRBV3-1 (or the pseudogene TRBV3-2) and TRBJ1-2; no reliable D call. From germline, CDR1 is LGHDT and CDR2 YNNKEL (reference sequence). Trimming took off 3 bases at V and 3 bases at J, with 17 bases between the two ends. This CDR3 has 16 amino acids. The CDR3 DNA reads TGTGCCAGCAGCCAGGGTAGTCCCAACGGGGACTATGGCTACACCTTC. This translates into CASSQGSPNGDYGYTF.

The CDR3 loop reads CASSEGGGGNTIYF. CDR3 nucleotides: TGTGCCAGCAGTGAAGGGGGCGGCGGAAACACCATATATTTT. This rearrangement joins TRBV6-1 to TRBJ1-3; tentative D call: TRBD1 (5 bases). The CDR3 has 14 amino acids. Trimming stripped 1 base from V and 4 bases from J, with 8 bases between. The V gene's germline CDR1 is MNHNS and CDR2 SASEGT.

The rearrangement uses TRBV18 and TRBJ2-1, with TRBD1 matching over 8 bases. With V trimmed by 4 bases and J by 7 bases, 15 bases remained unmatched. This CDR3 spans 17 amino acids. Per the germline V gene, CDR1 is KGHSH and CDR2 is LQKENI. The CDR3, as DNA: TGTGCCAGCTCACAAGGACAGGGAACAACGAAGGGGAATGAGCAGTTCTTC. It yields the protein CASSQGQGTTKGNEQFF. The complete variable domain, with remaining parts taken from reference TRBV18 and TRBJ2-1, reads NAGVMQNPRHLVRRRGQEARLRCSPMKGHSHVYWYRQLPEEGLKFMVYLQKENIIDESGMPKERFSAEFPKEGPSILRIQQVVRGDSAAYFCASSQGQGTTKGNEQFFGPGTRLTVL.

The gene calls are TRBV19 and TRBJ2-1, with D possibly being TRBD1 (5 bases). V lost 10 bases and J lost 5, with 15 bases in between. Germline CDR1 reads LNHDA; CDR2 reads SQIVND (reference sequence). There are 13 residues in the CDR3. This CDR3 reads CATSKGSNNEQFF. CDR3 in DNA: TGTGCCACCTCGAAGGGGTCGAACAATGAGCAGTTCTTC.